Listed below are T cell receptor beta chains from one sample, sequenced in a study of technical replicates of blood from a few donors. Assay: immunoSEQ multiplex PCR; the TCRdb copy retains only in-frame clones and omits some. The table shows about 79,000 clones, with 94% occurring only once. Sample: T cells isolated from PBMCs. The receptors here all came from a human donor in good health. The CDR3 runs from the conserved cysteine through the conserved F or W. Each record gives: D gene, clone size, V gene, J gene, CDR3 protein, CDR3 DNA. D genes are given only for firm matches. For some rows the clone size is stated as once, few or many, or as a class when expanded; others skip it.

NA	NA	TRBV13	TRBJ2-7	CASSWGRWLNYEQYF	TGTGCCAGCAGCTGGGGGCGGTGGTTGAACTACGAGCAGTACTTC
TRBD2	NA	TRBV2	TRBJ2-1	CASSGGGRQFF	TGTGCCAGCAGCGGGGGGGGAAGGCAGTTCTTC
NA	NA	TRBV6-5	TRBJ1-1	CASSYSKGQVNTEAFF	TGTGCCAGCAGTTACTCGAAGGGACAAGTGAACACTGAAGCTTTCTTT
TRBD2	NA	TRBV6-6	TRBJ2-7	CASSPRLAGSSYEQYF	TGTGCCAGCAGCCCGCGACTAGCGGGGAGCTCCTACGAGCAGTACTTC
TRBD1	NA	TRBV11-2	TRBJ2-7	CASSPGGDYEQYF	TGTGCCAGCAGCCCAGGGGGCGATTACGAGCAGTACTTC
NA	NA	TRBV28	TRBJ1-2	CAWGQGDYGYTF	TGTGCCTGGGGGCAGGGAGACTATGGCTACACCTTC
NA	NA	TRBV27	TRBJ1-5	CASSTPGWPQHF	TGTGCCAGCAGCACACCAGGGTGGCCCCAGCATTTT
TRBD1	NA	TRBV7-9	TRBJ2-7	CASSLASTGDSNEQYF	TGTGCCAGCAGCTTAGCCTCGACAGGGGATTCCAACGAGCAGTACTTC
TRBD1	NA	TRBV12-5	TRBJ2-2	CASGTGQRPTGELFF	TGTGCTAGTGGGACGGGACAGCGACCCACCGGGGAGCTGTTTTTT
TRBD2	NA	TRBV5-6	TRBJ2-3	CASHHGGIRVLTDTQYF	TGTGCCAGCCACCACGGGGGGATTAGAGTTCTAACAGATACGCAGTATTTT
TRBD2	NA	TRBV7-3	TRBJ2-1	CASSVTSGGDNEQFF	TGTGCCAGCAGCGTCACTAGCGGGGGAGACAATGAGCAGTTCTTC
TRBD2	NA	TRBV11-3	TRBJ2-5	CASSLAGGKETQYF	TGTGCCAGCAGCCTAGCGGGAGGGAAAGAGACCCAGTACTTC
NA	NA	TRBV19	TRBJ1-1	CATTSGVRITEAFF	TGTGCCACCACGTCGGGGGTAAGGATTACTGAAGCTTTCTTT
NA	NA	TRBV5-1	TRBJ2-3	CASSLGSGTDTQYF	TGCGCCAGCAGCTTGGGGAGTGGCACAGATACGCAGTATTTT
NA	NA	TRBV2	TRBJ2-2	CASSRDSAGELFF	TGTGCCAGCAGTCGGGACTCCGCCGGGGAACTGTTTTTT
NA	NA	TRBV13	TRBJ1-3	CASSPPGQSGNTIYF	TGTGCCAGCAGCCCCCCCGGACAGTCTGGAAACACCATATATTTT
TRBD2	NA	TRBV15	TRBJ2-3	CATSKGGRIMDTQYF	TGTGCCACCAGCAAGGGCGGGAGAATCATGGATACGCAGTATTTT
NA	NA	TRBV15	TRBJ1-4	CATSRDRGAHNEKLFF	TGTGCCACCAGCAGAGATCGTGGGGCCCACAATGAAAAACTGTTTTTT
TRBD2	NA	TRBV5-4	TRBJ2-7	CASSRLTSGRAYEQYF	TGTGCCAGCAGCCGGCTAACTAGCGGGAGGGCCTACGAGCAGTACTTC
NA	NA	TRBV19	TRBJ2-6	CASRGTEEGALPGANVLTF	TGTGCCAGTAGGGGGACGGAGGAGGGGGCGCTTCCTGGGGCCAACGTCCTGACTTTC
TRBD1	NA	TRBV9	TRBJ2-7	CASSTRQGMGEQYF	TGTGCCAGCAGCACCCGACAGGGGATGGGTGAGCAGTACTTC
TRBD1	NA	TRBV7-9	TRBJ2-7	CASSFPEGQGNSYEQYF	TGTGCCAGCAGCTTCCCGGAAGGACAGGGTAATTCCTACGAGCAGTACTTC
TRBD1	NA	TRBV7-9	TRBJ2-2	CASSFPRGLGTGELFF	TGTGCCAGCAGCTTCCCTAGGGGGCTAGGCACCGGGGAGCTGTTTTTT
NA	NA	TRBV27	TRBJ1-6	CASPPETGKAPLHF	TGTGCCAGCCCCCCGGAGACGGGTAAGGCGCCCCTCCACTTT
NA	once	TRBV4-1	TRBJ2-5	CASSQVVETQYF	TGCGCCAGCAGCCAAGTAGTAGAGACCCAGTACTTC
TRBD2	NA	TRBV4-1	TRBJ2-7	CASSPSGGNTYEQYF	TGCGCCAGCAGCCCGAGCGGGGGGAATACCTACGAGCAGTACTTC
NA	NA	TRBV5-1	TRBJ2-7	CASSFGTPPGEQYF	TGCGCCAGCAGCTTCGGGACTCCGCCGGGGGAGCAGTACTTC
TRBD1	NA	TRBV5-1	TRBJ1-1	CASSFVGGTNTEAFF	TGCGCCAGCAGCTTCGTAGGGGGCACAAACACTGAAGCTTTCTTT
NA	NA	TRBV9	TRBJ2-7	CASSVGRATQVEQYF	TGTGCCAGCAGCGTAGGGCGGGCCACTCAGGTCGAGCAGTACTTC
TRBD2	NA	TRBV6-1	TRBJ2-1	CASSATSGGINEQFF	TGTGCCAGCAGTGCCACTAGCGGGGGGATTAATGAGCAGTTCTTC
TRBD1	NA	TRBV6-1	TRBJ2-2	CASSVGGSTGELFF	TGTGCCAGCAGTGTAGGGGGCAGCACCGGGGAGCTGTTTTTT
TRBD1	once	TRBV11-3	TRBJ2-5	CASSSGQGALETQYF	TGTGCCAGCAGCTCGGGACAGGGGGCGCTTGAGACCCAGTACTTC
NA	NA	TRBV9	TRBJ1-1	CASSVRSGNTEAFF	TGTGCCAGCAGCGTAAGGTCGGGGAACACTGAAGCTTTCTTT
TRBD1	NA	TRBV5-1	TRBJ2-1	CASSSGTGLYNEQFF	TGCGCCAGCAGCTCGGGGACAGGTTTGTACAATGAGCAGTTCTTC
TRBD2	few	TRBV7-9	TRBJ2-4	CASSLTGGAVKNIQYF	TGTGCCAGCTCACTAACCGGGGGGGCCGTCAAAAACATTCAGTACTTC
NA	NA	TRBV19	TRBJ2-5	CASSIREQETQYF	TGTGCCAGTAGTATAAGGGAGCAAGAGACCCAGTACTTC
NA	NA	TRBV2	TRBJ1-5	CASNPRQGNQPQHF	TGTGCCAGCAACCCCCGACAGGGCAATCAGCCCCAGCATTTT
NA	NA	TRBV15	TRBJ2-5	CATGIGRQETQYF	TGTGCCACTGGGATAGGGAGACAAGAGACCCAGTACTTC
TRBD2	NA	TRBV6-1	TRBJ2-5	CASSEGVAGVETQYF	TGTGCCAGCAGTGAAGGAGTAGCGGGAGTAGAGACCCAGTACTTC
NA	NA	TRBV6-1	TRBJ1-5	CAVREVSNQPQHF	TGTGCCGTCAGGGAAGTAAGCAATCAGCCCCAGCATTTT
NA	NA	TRBV10-2	TRBJ1-5	CASSESVSQPQHF	TGCGCCAGCAGTGAGTCGGTCAGTCAGCCCCAGCATTTT
TRBD2	once	TRBV7-2	TRBJ2-3	CASSRTSGRSSDTQYF	TGTGCCAGCAGCCGGACTAGCGGGAGATCCTCGGATACGCAGTATTTT
TRBD2	NA	TRBV6-1	TRBJ2-2	CASSPSGIGTGELFF	TGTGCCAGCAGTCCGAGCGGGATTGGCACCGGGGAGCTGTTTTTT
TRBD1	once	TRBV10-2	TRBJ2-7	CASNGPYDRENGDYEQYF	TGCGCCAGCAATGGGCCCTATGACAGGGAGAATGGAGACTACGAGCAGTACTTC
TRBD1	NA	TRBV5-1	TRBJ2-7	CASSFDRGPYEQYF	TGCGCCAGCAGCTTTGACAGGGGGCCCTACGAGCAGTACTTC